The 14 T cell receptor beta chains below all came from one sample that was sequenced in a study of OX40 agonist ivuxolimab in advanced cancers. Clones were read by immunoSEQ multiplex PCR, and TCRdb kept only the in-frame ones, dropping some. Of approximately 73,000 clones listed, about nine tenths are singletons. This specimen was CD4+ or CD8+ T cells sorted from blood, taken in a trial of the OX40 agonist ivuxolimab. Every receptor here comes from an adult with an advanced solid tumor such as melanoma, head and neck, liver or kidney cancer.

CDR3 amino acids: CASSSPGTGNYGYTF. The DNA for the CDR3 is TGTGCCAGCAGTTCCCCAGGGACAGGGAACTATGGCTACACCTTC. The V gene is TRBV28, the J gene TRBJ1-2, with 9 bases identical to TRBD1. The CDR3 sequence is 15 residues long. V was clipped by 4 bases and J by 2 bases; unmatched bases: 5. Germline V lookup: CDR1 MDHEN, CDR2 SYDVKM.

The sample holds one count of this clone. The chain recombines TRBV18 with TRBJ2-2, with 7 bases that match TRBD2. The CDR3 runs to 16 residues. V gave up 4 bases and J gave up 4 bases; unmatched junction bases: 9. CDR1 and CDR2 from the germline V gene are KGHSH and LQKENI. CDR3 sequence reads: CASSRLETSSTGELFF. CDR3 bases: TGTGCCAGCTCACGTCTCGAGACTAGCAGCACCGGGGAGCTGTTTTTT.

V is TRBV6-1 and J is TRBJ2-6; perhaps TRBD1 as D (5 bases). V was pared by 4 bases and J by 2 bases, with 9 bases between. The CDR3 totals 15 residues. Germline V lookup: CDR1 MNHNS, CDR2 SASEGT. CDR3 loop: CASSGRDPGANVLTF. In DNA form, the CDR3 reads TGTGCCAGCAGTGGCAGGGATCCTGGGGCCAACGTCCTGACTTTC.

The genes are TRBV2 and TRBJ1-2; D is possibly TRBD1 (5 bases). V was shortened by 2 bases and J by 3 bases, with 7 bases between the two germline ends. This CDR3 comprises 13 residues. Per the germline V gene, CDR1 is SNHLY and CDR2 is FYNNEI. The chain's CDR3 is CASSEMTDYGYTF. In DNA, the CDR3 is TGTGCCAGCAGTGAAATGACAGACTATGGCTACACCTTC.

The rearrangement links TRBV19 to TRBJ1-4; D uncertain. This CDR3 has 13 amino acids. Germline CDR1 and CDR2: LNHDA and SQIVND (reference sequence). V was clipped by 5 bases and J by 5 bases, with 9 bases between them. The CDR3 DNA is TGTGCCAGTAGTCGGCGGGAAAATGAAAAACTGTTTTTT. This gives the protein CASSRRENEKLFF.

The chain is built from TRBV5-1 and TRBJ1-1; 8 nucleotides match TRBD1. Trimming cost V 5 bases and J 0 bases; bases outside gene matches: 3. The CDR3 covers 14 residues. Germline loops: CDR1 SGHRS, CDR2 YFSETQ. The DNA of the CDR3 is TGCGCCAGCAGGAGGACAGGGATGAACACTGAAGCTTTCTTT. The encoded protein is CASRRTGMNTEAFF. Supplemented by reference TRBV5-1 and TRBJ1-1, the full variable domain reads KAGVTQTPRYLIKTRGQQVTLSCSPISGHRSVSWYQQTPGQGLQFLFEYFSETQRNKGNFPGRFSGRQFSNSRSEMNVSTLELGDSALYLCASRRTGMNTEAFFGQGTRLTVV.

This chain uses TRBV2 with TRBJ1-5; tentatively, D is TRBD1 (5 bases). The CDR3 length is 16 residues. From germline, CDR1 is SNHLY and CDR2 FYNNEI. V shed 6 bases and J shed 0 bases, with 15 bases lying between them. The CDR3 bases are TGTGCCAGCAGAGAGACCGGGACTTATAGCAATCAGCCCCAGCATTTT. It specifies CASRETGTYSNQPQHF.

The rearrangement uses TRBV19 and TRBJ2-5; possible D gene TRBD1, 6 bases. Deletions cut 8 bases from V and 2 bases from J, with 6 bases between. The germline V gene encodes CDR1 LNHDA and CDR2 SQIVND (reference sequence). The CDR3 extends over 11 amino acids. DNA of the CDR3: TGTGCCAGTGGACAGCAAGAGACCCAGTACTTC. This codes for CASGQQETQYF. The full variable domain, in which reference TRBV19 and TRBJ2-5 provide the parts outside the CDR3, is DGGITQSPKYLFRKEGQNVTLSCEQNLNHDAMYWYRQDPGQGLRLIYYSQIVNDFQKGDIAEGYSVSREKKESFPLTVTSAQKNPTAFYLCASGQQETQYFGPGTRLLVL.

This rearrangement joins TRBV19 to TRBJ2-3; D uncertain. Germline CDR1 and CDR2: LNHDA and SQIVND (reference sequence). V was trimmed by 3 bases and J by 3 bases, leaving 13 bases between them. The CDR3 has 15 amino acids. This chain's CDR3 is CASSMGSGWTDTQYF. Here the CDR3 DNA reads TGTGCCAGTAGTATGGGGTCTGGGTGGACAGATACGCAGTATTTT.

The gene calls are TRBV7-3 and TRBJ2-1, with 8 nucleotides matching TRBD1. CDR3 size: 14 residues. With V trimmed by 1 base and J by 6 bases, 2 bases remained unmatched. Germline values: CDR1 SGHTA, CDR2 FQGTGA. The CDR3 region has the DNA TGTGCCAGCAGCTTAAGGACAGGGCTCAATGAGCAGTTCTTC. Residues: CASSLRTGLNEQFF.

The J gene is TRBJ1-1, the V gene TRBV19, with a tentative D call TRBD1 (5 bases). Per the germline V gene, CDR1 is LNHDA and CDR2 is SQIVND (reference sequence). The CDR3 extends over 18 amino acids. Trimming removed 3 bases from V and 3 bases from J, with 23 bases in between. In DNA, the CDR3 is TGTGCCAGTAGTATTGGGCAGGGAATTGAGGGAAGGGACACTGAAGCTTTCTTT. Its protein is CASSIGQGIEGRDTEAFF.

This rearrangement joins TRBV5-1 to TRBJ2-5; D is possibly TRBD2 (6 bases). The CDR3 extends over 15 amino acids. The germline CDR1 and CDR2 sequences are SGHRS and YFSETQ. V gave up 5 bases and J gave up 2 bases, with 16 bases separating them. The CDR3 DNA is TGCGCCAGCAGACCCGATGGGGGGTCACAAGAGACCCAGTACTTC. Translating gives CASRPDGGSQETQYF.

The chain carries TRBV10-3 and TRBJ2-3, with 9 bases fitting TRBD2. Trimming removed 0 bases from V and 4 bases from J; junction bases left unmatched: 2. Germline lookup yields CDR1 ENHRY and CDR2 SYGVKD. This CDR3 is built from 15 residues. The CDR3 DNA follows: TGTGCCATCAGTGAGTCTAGCGGGAGCGCAGATACGCAGTATTTT. It translates to CAISESSGSADTQYF.

This clone was observed once. V usage is TRBV18 and J usage is TRBJ2-7; D might be TRBD1 or TRBD2, each matching 5 bases. Germline values: CDR1 KGHSH, CDR2 LQKENI. V lost 0 bases, J lost 3 bases, and 12 bases lay in between. The CDR3 length is 15 residues. The CDR3, as DNA: TGTGCCAGCTCACCACCGGGACGGAATGACTACGAGCAGTACTTC. Protein sequence: CASSPPGRNDYEQYF.